The sequence of this T cell receptor beta chain was determined in a study of breast tumors, draining lymph nodes, adjacent tissues. Trimming removed 3 bases from V and 6 bases from J; junction bases left unmatched: 6. Germline V lookup: CDR1 SGHTA, CDR2 FQGTGA. This CDR3 region has 15 residues. This clonotype was observed many times. TCRdb re-called the multiplex PCR reads through MiXCR, storing one row per CDR3 protein. The sample comprises some 230,000 distinct CDR3 sequences, under 40% of which are singletons, and over 3.5% rests with the top ten. Samples came from axillary lymph nodes draining the breast cancer.

This clonotype was sampled from a female donor with breast cancer. Some clones in this sample may be carry-over from other donors' samples. Sequencing was carried out using axillary lymph node tissue. The chain couples TRBV7-3 to TRBJ2-1; 9 bases agree with TRBD1. The CDR3 DNA reads as TGTGCCAGCAGCTTGCTACAGGGGGCGCGCAATGAGCAGTTCTTC. It specifies CASSLLQGARNEQFF.